This entry concerns a single TCR beta chain. Antigen unknown. This sample is part of a study of CD8 T cells in Susac syndrome. Whole-study context: Intravenous immunoglobulin alone or corticosteroids were being given to patients with Susac syndrome at blood draw, unless they were therapy-naive. Study-wide results and limits: Susac-specific public clones were found in total CD8+ and CD8+ TEMRA repertoires, numbering roughly 15 and five, respectively.

Reverse transcription used roughly 0.45 to 1 ug RNA and random hexamers. Coverage of TCR beta CDR3 amplification by immunoSEQ multiplex PCR extended to 54 Vbeta and 13 Jbeta. From the immunoSEQ multiplex PCR reads, TCRdb called clonotypes with MiXCR, one entry per CDR3 protein. Among some 100,000 distinct CDR3 sequences, roughly 96% were seen once, and the ten largest hold 0.3%. Between the trimmed V and J ends, which lost 1 base and 2 bases, there was a span of 12 bases. The CDR3 has 15 residues. CDR1 and CDR2 (germline): SGHTA, FQGNSA. The clonotype originates from a human donor with Susac syndrome. This chain links TRBV7-2 with TRBJ2-7; D is ambiguous. Sequencing used CD8+ T cells from PBMCs. In nucleotides, the CDR3 is TGTGCCAGCAGCTTAGGGCCAGGCGGCCCCTACGAGCAGTACTTC. It is translated as CASSLGPGGPYEQYF.